The 21 T cell receptor beta chains below all came from one sample that was sequenced in a study of beta chain features in type 1 diabetes. Reverse transcription of all isolated RNA meant that expressed TCRB transcripts were sequenced. Repertoires were generated with immunoSEQ multiplex PCR, while TCRdb's copy carries only in-frame clones and drops some. The data contain about 330,000 clones, 11% of them seen just once; the ten biggest clones take up just over 0.015%. Material: naive CD4+ T cells from blood. The receptors were gathered from a young woman in good health.

This clone has only a few counts. The chain combines TRBV9 with TRBJ1-1, with a weak D call TRBD1 (5 bases). This CDR3 contains 17 residues. Trimming left V 4 bases short and J 3 bases short, with 22 bases between. Germline V CDR1 and CDR2: SGDLS, YYNGEE. CDR3 DNA sequence: TGTGCCAGCAGCCCCCGGGCAGGGTATGCGACGGACACTGAAGCTTTCTTT. This gives the protein CASSPRAGYATDTEAFF. The entire variable domain, with the rest obtained from reference TRBV9 and TRBJ1-1, is as follows: DSGVTQTPKHLITATGQRVTLRCSPRSGDLSVYWYQQSLDQGLQFLIQYYNGEERAKGNILERFSAQQFPDLHSELNLSSLELGDSALYFCASSPRAGYATDTEAFFGQGTRLTVV.

The chain has TRBV4-3 and TRBJ1-1, with TRBD1 matching 11 bases. There are 13 residues in the CDR3. Germline CDR1 and CDR2: LGHNA and YSLEER. V shed 3 bases and J 11 bases; nucleotides not matched to a gene: 5. The CDR3 sequence is CASSQGQGEAAFF. The CDR3 bases are TGCGCCAGCAGCCAGGGACAGGGGGAGGCGGCTTTCTTT.

The rearrangement joins TRBV9 to TRBJ2-2, with D possibly being TRBD1 (6 bases). This CDR3 region has 14 residues. Trimming stripped 7 bases from V and 4 bases from J, with 14 bases between. Germline CDR1 is SGDLS and CDR2 is YYNGEE. The CDR3 nucleotides are TGTGCCAGCGGTGAAACAGGGTCCACCGGGGAGCTGTTTTTT. Protein product: CASGETGSTGELFF.

This clone has more than one count but fewer than ten. The chain carries TRBV7-2 and TRBJ2-5; 10 bases align to TRBD1. CDR1 SGHTA and CDR2 FQGNSA come from the germline V gene. The trim removed 1 base at V and 5 bases at J, leaving 7 bases unmatched. This CDR3 spans 16 amino acids. The CDR3 nucleotides are TGTGCCAGCAGCTTAGATGGGACAGGGGTCGGTGAGACCCAGTACTTC. This gives the protein CASSLDGTGVGETQYF.

V usage is TRBV30 and J usage is TRBJ2-7, with D perhaps matching TRBD2 (7 bases). CDR1 and CDR2 from the germline V gene are GTSNPN and SVGIG (reference sequence). The CDR3 is 11 amino acids. V lost 3 bases, J lost 7 bases, and 10 bases lay in between. CDR3 sequence (DNA): TGTGCCTGGAGAAGGGGGGGGGAGCAGTACTTC. It specifies CAWRRGGEQYF.

This clone was seen only a few times. V and J are TRBV28 and TRBJ2-1, with 8 nucleotides matching TRBD1. CDR1 is MDHEN, CDR2 SYDVKM, per germline. V lost 6 bases to trimming and J lost 5 bases; unmatched junction nucleotides: 6. This CDR3 spans 14 amino acids. This chain's CDR3 is CASSVGQEHNEQFF. CDR3 DNA sequence: TGTGCCAGCAGCGTGGGACAGGAGCACAATGAGCAGTTCTTC.

The rearrangement links TRBV7-3 to TRBJ2-7; D call uncertain. V lost 1 base and J 1 base, leaving 11 bases between the germline ends. The CDR3 length is 15 residues. Germline V gives CDR1 SGHTA, CDR2 FQGTGA. Here the CDR3 reads CASSLMAVSSYEQYF. The CDR3 bases are TGTGCCAGCAGCTTAATGGCGGTCTCATCCTACGAGCAGTACTTC. The full variable domain, its missing parts supplied by reference TRBV7-3 and TRBJ2-7, is GAGVSQTPSNKVTEKGKYVELRCDPISGHTALYWYRQSLGQGPEFLIYFQGTGAADDSGLPNDRFFAVRPEGSVSTLKIQRTERGDSAVYLCASSLMAVSSYEQYFGPGTRLTVT.

This clone was observed a handful of times. The V call is TRBV7-2, the J call TRBJ2-5; D unclear. V was cut by 2 bases and J by 3 bases, with 7 bases left in between. Germline CDR1 reads SGHTA; CDR2 reads FQGNSA. The CDR3 spans 13 residues. CDR3 coding DNA: TGTGCCAGCAGCTTACGAGTGGAAGAGACCCAGTACTTC. It specifies CASSLRVEETQYF. Full variable domain (outside the CDR3, taken from reference TRBV7-2 and TRBJ2-5): GAGVSQSPSNKVTEKGKDVELRCDPISGHTALYWYRQSLGQGLEFLIYFQGNSAPDKSGLPSDRFSAERTGGSVSTLTIQRTQQEDSAVYLCASSLRVEETQYFGPGTRLLVL.

In its sample, this clone was seen a few times. J is TRBJ2-1 and V is TRBV4-3; 14 nucleotides align to TRBD2. The CDR3 is 18 residues long. Germline CDR1 LGHNA, CDR2 YSLEER. V dropped 2 bases and J dropped 5; count of bases not matched to a gene: 8. CDR3 DNA sequence: TGCGCCAGCAGCCAATCGGGACTAGCGGGAGTAACCGACAATGAGCAGTTCTTC. Its protein is CASSQSGLAGVTDNEQFF.

The V gene is TRBV6-5, the J gene TRBJ2-7; 9 bases map to TRBD2. The CDR3 has 14 residues. Germline-derived CDR1 and CDR2 are MNHEY and SVGAGI. V dropped 2 bases and J dropped 1; count of bases not matched to a gene: 0. The CDR3: CASSYAGGSYEQYF. The CDR3 nucleotides read TGTGCCAGCAGTTACGCGGGAGGGTCCTACGAGCAGTACTTC.

The chain is built from TRBV29-1 and TRBJ1-4; D may be TRBD1 (6 bases). Looked up from germline, CDR1 is SQVTM and CDR2 is ANQGSEA. This CDR3 is built from 14 residues. V was shortened by 5 bases and J by 4 bases, with 14 bases between the two germline ends. The CDR3 coding sequence is TGCAGCGTTCTACAAACAGGGAGTAATGAAAAACTGTTTTTT. Amino acids: CSVLQTGSNEKLFF.

This clone was found a few times. This rearrangement joins TRBV4-3 to TRBJ1-5, with D possibly TRBD1 on 5 matching bases. CDR3 length equals 15 residues. The germline V gene has CDR1 LGHNA and CDR2 YSLEER. V lost 3 bases, J lost 6 bases, and 15 bases lay in between. This chain's CDR3 is CASSQGQGRGQPQHF. The CDR3 nucleotides are TGCGCCAGCAGCCAGGGGCAGGGAAGAGGTCAGCCCCAGCATTTT.

The J gene is TRBJ1-1, the V gene TRBV5-8; D unresolved. The length of the CDR3 is 13 residues. The germline V and J ends were trimmed by 0 bases and 3 bases, with 6 bases remaining between them. CDR1 SGHTS and CDR2 YDEGEE come from the germline V gene. CDR3 coding DNA: TGTGCCAGCAGCTTGGACGGGTACACTGAAGCTTTCTTT. This translates into CASSLDGYTEAFF.

V is TRBV28 and J is TRBJ2-4; D may be TRBD2 (6 bases). Per the germline V gene, CDR1 is MDHEN and CDR2 is SYDVKM. CDR3 length: 16 residues. Trimming pared 0 bases from V and 0 bases from J, leaving 9 bases between. The CDR3 loop reads CASSLWQGLAKNIQYF. Here the CDR3 DNA reads TGTGCCAGCAGTTTATGGCAGGGACTAGCCAAAAACATTCAGTACTTC.

This clone was detected a few times. The chain links TRBV5-1 to TRBJ2-6; unclear D gene. Germline V gene sequence: CDR1 SGHRS, CDR2 YFSETQ. The CDR3 runs 16 residues. Trimming stripped 1 base from V and 0 bases from J, with 8 bases between. The CDR3 DNA reads TGCGCCAGCAGCTTGTTGGAGCCCTCTGGGGCCAACGTCCTGACTTTC. Its translation: CASSLLEPSGANVLTF.

This clone was detected only a few times. This rearrangement joins TRBV9 to TRBJ1-1; no clear D gene. CDR3 length: 15 amino acids. From germline, CDR1 is SGDLS and CDR2 YYNGEE. Trimming took off 0 bases at V and 3 bases at J, with 12 bases between the two ends. Written as DNA, the CDR3 is TGTGCCAGCAGCGTAGACTCTCGGGGTGACACTGAAGCTTTCTTT. The encoded protein is CASSVDSRGDTEAFF.

This clone was seen a few times. CDR3 nucleotide sequence: TGTGCCGTAGCAGGGTTTAGGTACGAGCAGTACTTC. Protein product: CAVAGFRYEQYF. V is TRBV28 and J is TRBJ2-7, with a possible D match to TRBD1 (5 bases). Germline-derived CDR1 and CDR2 are MDHEN and SYDVKM. The CDR3 covers 12 residues. V dropped 11 bases and J dropped 4 bases, with 15 bases sitting between them.

The V gene is TRBV30, the J gene TRBJ2-1; possibly TRBD2 for D (5 bases). Trimming cost V 6 bases and J 9 bases, with 15 bases left between them. This CDR3 region has 12 residues. Germline CDR1 reads GTSNPN; CDR2 reads SVGIG (reference sequence). CDR3 in DNA: TGTGCCTGTTCCCTAAGCCGGGGTGAGCAGTTCTTC. Translation: CACSLSRGEQFF.

This clone was picked up a small number of times. The chain has TRBV18 and TRBJ1-3; 9 bases match TRBD1. The CDR3 totals 18 residues. Trimming at V came to 6 bases and at J to 4 bases, leaving 16 bases not matched to a gene. Germline CDR1 and CDR2: KGHSH and LQKENI. The CDR3 nucleotides read TGTGCCAGCTCGCAACTCATCCCGGGACAGGGTACCGGAAACACCATATATTTT. This encodes CASSQLIPGQGTGNTIYF.

This clone was observed a few times. The V and J genes are TRBV6-5 and TRBJ1-1, with 9 bases aligning to TRBD1. The CDR3 contains 13 residues. CDR1 is MNHEY and CDR2 is SVGAGI in the germline V gene. V was pared by 7 bases and J by 6 bases, with 6 bases of the junction left unmatched. DNA of the CDR3: TGTGCCAGCAAAAGGGACAGGGTGGCTGAAGCTTTCTTT. Protein sequence: CASKRDRVAEAFF.

This clone was detected a few times. The genes are TRBV18 and TRBJ1-3, with D perhaps TRBD1 (5 bases). Germline CDR1 KGHSH, CDR2 LQKENI. V shed 3 bases and J shed 0 bases, with 9 bases lying between them. This CDR3 comprises 15 residues. The CDR3 sequence is CASSPDINSGNTIYF. CDR3 bases: TGTGCCAGCTCACCGGACATAAACTCTGGAAACACCATATATTTT.